The TCR beta chain under discussion was sequenced for a study of cytomegalovirus exposure and HLA in healthy donors. Profiled with immunoSEQ multiplex PCR; TCRdb holds only in-frame clones, not every one. The sample records hundreds of thousands of clones, approximately 84% being singletons. In regard to this clone: Other nucleotide sequences from this sample produce the same CDR3.

This CDR3 is 14 amino acids long. The junction had 2 bases not matched to a gene; V was cut back by 2 bases and J by 2 bases. Germline V gene lookup returns CDR1 MNHEY and CDR2 SMNVEV (reference sequence). The TCR was taken from a woman in her twenties or thirties in good health and CMV-seropositive. Material: PBMCs. The chain links TRBV27 to TRBJ1-1; TRBD1 aligns across 7 bases. CDR3 DNA: TGTGCCAGCAGTTTAGGGACAGCCAACACTGAAGCTTTCTTT. This gives the protein CASSLGTANTEAFF.